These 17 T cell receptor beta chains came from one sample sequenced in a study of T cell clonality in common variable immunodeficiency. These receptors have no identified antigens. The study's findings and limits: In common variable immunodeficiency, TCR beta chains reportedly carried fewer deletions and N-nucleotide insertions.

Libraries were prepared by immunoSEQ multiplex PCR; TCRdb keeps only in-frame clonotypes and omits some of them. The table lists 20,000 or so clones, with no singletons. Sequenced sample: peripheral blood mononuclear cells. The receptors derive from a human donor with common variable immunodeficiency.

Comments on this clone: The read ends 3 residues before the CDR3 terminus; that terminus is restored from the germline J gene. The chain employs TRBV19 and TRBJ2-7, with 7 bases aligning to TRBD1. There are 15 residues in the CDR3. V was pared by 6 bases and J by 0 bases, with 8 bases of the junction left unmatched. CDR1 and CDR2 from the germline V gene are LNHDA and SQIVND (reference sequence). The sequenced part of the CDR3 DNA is TGTGCCAGTAGACACGGACAGGTCCACTCCTACGAG. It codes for CASRHGQVHSYE. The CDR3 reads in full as CASRHGQVHSYEQYF.

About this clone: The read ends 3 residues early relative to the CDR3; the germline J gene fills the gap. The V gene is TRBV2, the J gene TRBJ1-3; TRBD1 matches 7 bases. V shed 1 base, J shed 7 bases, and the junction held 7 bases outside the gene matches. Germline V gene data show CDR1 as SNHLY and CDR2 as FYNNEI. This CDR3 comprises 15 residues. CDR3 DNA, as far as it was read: TGTGCCAGCAGTGAAGACAGGGGTCCCCATAACACC. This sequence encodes CASSEDRGPHNT. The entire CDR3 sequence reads CASSEDRGPHNTIYF.

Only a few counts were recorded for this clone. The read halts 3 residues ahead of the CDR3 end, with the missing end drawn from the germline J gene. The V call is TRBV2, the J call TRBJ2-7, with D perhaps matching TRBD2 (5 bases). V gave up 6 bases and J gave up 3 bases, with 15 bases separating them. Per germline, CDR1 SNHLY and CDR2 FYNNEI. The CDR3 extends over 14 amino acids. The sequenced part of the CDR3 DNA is TGTGCCAGCAGGATAGGTCCTGAGGGCTACGAG. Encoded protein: CASRIGPEGYE. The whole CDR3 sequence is CASRIGPEGYEQYF.

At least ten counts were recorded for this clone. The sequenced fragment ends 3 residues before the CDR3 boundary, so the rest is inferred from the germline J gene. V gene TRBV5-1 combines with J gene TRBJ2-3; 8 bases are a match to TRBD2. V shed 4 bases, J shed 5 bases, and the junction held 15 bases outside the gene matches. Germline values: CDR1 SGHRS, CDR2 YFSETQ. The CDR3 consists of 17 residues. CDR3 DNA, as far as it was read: TGCGCCAGCAGCGGCGGGGTACTAGCGGAACCAGGAGATACG. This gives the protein CASSGGVLAEPGDT. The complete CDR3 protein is CASSGGVLAEPGDTQYF.

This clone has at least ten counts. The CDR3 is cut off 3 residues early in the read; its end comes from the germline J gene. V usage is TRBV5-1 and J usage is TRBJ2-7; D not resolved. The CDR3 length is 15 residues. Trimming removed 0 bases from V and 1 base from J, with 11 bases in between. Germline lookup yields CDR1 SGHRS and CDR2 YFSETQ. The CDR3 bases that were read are TGCGCCAGCAGCTTGGTTTTGGGCGCGTCCTACGAG. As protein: CASSLVLGASYE. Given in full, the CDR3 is CASSLVLGASYEQYF.

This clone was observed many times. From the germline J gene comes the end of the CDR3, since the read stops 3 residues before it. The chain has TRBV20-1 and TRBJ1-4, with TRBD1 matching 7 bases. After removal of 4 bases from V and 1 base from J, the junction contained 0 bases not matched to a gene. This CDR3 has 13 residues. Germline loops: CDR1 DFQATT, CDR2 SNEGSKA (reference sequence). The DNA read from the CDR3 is TGCAGTGCTACAGGGGGAACTAATGAAAAA. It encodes CSATGGTNEK. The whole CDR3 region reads CSATGGTNEKLFF.

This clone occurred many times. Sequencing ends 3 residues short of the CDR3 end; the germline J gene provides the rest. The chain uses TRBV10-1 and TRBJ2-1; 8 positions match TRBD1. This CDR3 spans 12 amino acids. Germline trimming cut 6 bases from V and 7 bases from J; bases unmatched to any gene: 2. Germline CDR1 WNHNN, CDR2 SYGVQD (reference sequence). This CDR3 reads CASRDRDNEQFF. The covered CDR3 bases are TGCGCCAGCAGGGACAGGGATAATGAG.

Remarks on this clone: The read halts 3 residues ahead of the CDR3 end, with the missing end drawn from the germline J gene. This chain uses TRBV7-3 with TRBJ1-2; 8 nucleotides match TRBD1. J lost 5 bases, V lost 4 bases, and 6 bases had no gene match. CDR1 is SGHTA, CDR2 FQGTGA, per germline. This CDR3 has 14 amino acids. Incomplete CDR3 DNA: TGTGCCAGCAGCTCTCAACAGGGGGTGTATGGC. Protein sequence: CASSSQQGVYG. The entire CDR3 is CASSSQQGVYGYTF.

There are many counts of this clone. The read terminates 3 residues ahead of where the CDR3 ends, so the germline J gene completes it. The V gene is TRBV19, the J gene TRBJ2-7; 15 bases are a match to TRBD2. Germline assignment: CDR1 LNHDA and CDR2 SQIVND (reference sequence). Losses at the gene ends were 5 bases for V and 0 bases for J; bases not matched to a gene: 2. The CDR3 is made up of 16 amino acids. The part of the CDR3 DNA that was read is TGTGCCAGTAGTCTGGGACTAGCGGGAGGCTCCTACGAG. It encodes CASSLGLAGGSYE. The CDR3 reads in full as CASSLGLAGGSYEQYF.

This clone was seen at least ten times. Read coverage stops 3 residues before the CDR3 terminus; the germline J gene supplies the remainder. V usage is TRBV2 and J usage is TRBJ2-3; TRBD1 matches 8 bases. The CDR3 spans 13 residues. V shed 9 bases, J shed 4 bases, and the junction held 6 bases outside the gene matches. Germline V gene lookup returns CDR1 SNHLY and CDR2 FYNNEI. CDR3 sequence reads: CASTGQVPDTQYF. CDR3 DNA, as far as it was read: TGTGCCAGTACGGGACAGGTTCCAGATACG.

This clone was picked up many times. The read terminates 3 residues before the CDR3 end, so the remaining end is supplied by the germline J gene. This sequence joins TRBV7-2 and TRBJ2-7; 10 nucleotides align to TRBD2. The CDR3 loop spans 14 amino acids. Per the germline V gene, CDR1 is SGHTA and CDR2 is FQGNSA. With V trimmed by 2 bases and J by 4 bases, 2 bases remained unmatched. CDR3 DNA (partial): TGTGCCAGCAGCTTATGGACTAGCGGATACGAG. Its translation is CASSLWTSGYE. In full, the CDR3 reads CASSLWTSGYEQYF.

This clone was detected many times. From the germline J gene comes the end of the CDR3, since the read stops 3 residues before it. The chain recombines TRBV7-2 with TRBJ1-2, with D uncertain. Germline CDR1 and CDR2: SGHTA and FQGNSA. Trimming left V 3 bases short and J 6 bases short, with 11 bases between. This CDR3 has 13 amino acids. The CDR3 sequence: CASSLSKVDGYTF. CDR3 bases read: TGTGCCAGCAGCTTGTCAAAGGTCGATGGC.

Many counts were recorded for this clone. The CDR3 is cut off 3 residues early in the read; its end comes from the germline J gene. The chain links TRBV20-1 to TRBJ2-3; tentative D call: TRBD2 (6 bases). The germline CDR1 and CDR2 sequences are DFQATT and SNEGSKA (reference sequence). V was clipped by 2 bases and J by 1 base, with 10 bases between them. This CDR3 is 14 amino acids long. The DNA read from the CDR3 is TGCAGTGCTAGACTAGCGAGTGGCACAGATACG. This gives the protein CSARLASGTDT. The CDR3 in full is CSARLASGTDTQYF.

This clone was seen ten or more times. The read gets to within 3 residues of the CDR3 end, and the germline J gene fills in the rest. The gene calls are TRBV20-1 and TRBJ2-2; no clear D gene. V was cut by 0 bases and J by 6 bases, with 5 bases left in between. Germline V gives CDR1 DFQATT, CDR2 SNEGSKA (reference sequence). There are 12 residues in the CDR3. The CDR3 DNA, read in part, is TGCAGTGCTAGAGAATTCGCCGGGGAG. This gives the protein CSAREFAGE. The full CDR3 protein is CSAREFAGELFF.

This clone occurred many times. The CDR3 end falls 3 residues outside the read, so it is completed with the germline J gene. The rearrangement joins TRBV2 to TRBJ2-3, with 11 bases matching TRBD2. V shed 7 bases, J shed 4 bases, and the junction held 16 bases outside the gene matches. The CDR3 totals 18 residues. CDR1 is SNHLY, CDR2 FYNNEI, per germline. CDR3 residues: CASTFTLAGGPVADTQYF. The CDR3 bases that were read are TGTGCCAGCACCTTTACCTTAGCGGGAGGGCCAGTGGCAGATACG.

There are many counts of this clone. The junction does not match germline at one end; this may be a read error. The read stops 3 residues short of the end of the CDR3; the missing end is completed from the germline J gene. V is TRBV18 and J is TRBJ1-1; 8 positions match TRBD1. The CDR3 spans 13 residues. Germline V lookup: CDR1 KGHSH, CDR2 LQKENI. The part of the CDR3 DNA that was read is TGTGCCAGCTCATTCGACAGGGGCCCTGAC. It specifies CASSFDRGPD. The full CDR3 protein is CASSFDRGPDAFF.

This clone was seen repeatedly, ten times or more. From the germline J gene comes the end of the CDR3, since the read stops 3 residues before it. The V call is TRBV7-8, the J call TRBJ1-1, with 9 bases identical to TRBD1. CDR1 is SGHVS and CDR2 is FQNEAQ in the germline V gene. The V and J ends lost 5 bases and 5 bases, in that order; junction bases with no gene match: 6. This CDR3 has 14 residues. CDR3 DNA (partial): TGTGCCAGCAGCGCACAGGGGGCGCAGACTGAA. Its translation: CASSAQGAQTE. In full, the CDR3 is CASSAQGAQTEAFF.